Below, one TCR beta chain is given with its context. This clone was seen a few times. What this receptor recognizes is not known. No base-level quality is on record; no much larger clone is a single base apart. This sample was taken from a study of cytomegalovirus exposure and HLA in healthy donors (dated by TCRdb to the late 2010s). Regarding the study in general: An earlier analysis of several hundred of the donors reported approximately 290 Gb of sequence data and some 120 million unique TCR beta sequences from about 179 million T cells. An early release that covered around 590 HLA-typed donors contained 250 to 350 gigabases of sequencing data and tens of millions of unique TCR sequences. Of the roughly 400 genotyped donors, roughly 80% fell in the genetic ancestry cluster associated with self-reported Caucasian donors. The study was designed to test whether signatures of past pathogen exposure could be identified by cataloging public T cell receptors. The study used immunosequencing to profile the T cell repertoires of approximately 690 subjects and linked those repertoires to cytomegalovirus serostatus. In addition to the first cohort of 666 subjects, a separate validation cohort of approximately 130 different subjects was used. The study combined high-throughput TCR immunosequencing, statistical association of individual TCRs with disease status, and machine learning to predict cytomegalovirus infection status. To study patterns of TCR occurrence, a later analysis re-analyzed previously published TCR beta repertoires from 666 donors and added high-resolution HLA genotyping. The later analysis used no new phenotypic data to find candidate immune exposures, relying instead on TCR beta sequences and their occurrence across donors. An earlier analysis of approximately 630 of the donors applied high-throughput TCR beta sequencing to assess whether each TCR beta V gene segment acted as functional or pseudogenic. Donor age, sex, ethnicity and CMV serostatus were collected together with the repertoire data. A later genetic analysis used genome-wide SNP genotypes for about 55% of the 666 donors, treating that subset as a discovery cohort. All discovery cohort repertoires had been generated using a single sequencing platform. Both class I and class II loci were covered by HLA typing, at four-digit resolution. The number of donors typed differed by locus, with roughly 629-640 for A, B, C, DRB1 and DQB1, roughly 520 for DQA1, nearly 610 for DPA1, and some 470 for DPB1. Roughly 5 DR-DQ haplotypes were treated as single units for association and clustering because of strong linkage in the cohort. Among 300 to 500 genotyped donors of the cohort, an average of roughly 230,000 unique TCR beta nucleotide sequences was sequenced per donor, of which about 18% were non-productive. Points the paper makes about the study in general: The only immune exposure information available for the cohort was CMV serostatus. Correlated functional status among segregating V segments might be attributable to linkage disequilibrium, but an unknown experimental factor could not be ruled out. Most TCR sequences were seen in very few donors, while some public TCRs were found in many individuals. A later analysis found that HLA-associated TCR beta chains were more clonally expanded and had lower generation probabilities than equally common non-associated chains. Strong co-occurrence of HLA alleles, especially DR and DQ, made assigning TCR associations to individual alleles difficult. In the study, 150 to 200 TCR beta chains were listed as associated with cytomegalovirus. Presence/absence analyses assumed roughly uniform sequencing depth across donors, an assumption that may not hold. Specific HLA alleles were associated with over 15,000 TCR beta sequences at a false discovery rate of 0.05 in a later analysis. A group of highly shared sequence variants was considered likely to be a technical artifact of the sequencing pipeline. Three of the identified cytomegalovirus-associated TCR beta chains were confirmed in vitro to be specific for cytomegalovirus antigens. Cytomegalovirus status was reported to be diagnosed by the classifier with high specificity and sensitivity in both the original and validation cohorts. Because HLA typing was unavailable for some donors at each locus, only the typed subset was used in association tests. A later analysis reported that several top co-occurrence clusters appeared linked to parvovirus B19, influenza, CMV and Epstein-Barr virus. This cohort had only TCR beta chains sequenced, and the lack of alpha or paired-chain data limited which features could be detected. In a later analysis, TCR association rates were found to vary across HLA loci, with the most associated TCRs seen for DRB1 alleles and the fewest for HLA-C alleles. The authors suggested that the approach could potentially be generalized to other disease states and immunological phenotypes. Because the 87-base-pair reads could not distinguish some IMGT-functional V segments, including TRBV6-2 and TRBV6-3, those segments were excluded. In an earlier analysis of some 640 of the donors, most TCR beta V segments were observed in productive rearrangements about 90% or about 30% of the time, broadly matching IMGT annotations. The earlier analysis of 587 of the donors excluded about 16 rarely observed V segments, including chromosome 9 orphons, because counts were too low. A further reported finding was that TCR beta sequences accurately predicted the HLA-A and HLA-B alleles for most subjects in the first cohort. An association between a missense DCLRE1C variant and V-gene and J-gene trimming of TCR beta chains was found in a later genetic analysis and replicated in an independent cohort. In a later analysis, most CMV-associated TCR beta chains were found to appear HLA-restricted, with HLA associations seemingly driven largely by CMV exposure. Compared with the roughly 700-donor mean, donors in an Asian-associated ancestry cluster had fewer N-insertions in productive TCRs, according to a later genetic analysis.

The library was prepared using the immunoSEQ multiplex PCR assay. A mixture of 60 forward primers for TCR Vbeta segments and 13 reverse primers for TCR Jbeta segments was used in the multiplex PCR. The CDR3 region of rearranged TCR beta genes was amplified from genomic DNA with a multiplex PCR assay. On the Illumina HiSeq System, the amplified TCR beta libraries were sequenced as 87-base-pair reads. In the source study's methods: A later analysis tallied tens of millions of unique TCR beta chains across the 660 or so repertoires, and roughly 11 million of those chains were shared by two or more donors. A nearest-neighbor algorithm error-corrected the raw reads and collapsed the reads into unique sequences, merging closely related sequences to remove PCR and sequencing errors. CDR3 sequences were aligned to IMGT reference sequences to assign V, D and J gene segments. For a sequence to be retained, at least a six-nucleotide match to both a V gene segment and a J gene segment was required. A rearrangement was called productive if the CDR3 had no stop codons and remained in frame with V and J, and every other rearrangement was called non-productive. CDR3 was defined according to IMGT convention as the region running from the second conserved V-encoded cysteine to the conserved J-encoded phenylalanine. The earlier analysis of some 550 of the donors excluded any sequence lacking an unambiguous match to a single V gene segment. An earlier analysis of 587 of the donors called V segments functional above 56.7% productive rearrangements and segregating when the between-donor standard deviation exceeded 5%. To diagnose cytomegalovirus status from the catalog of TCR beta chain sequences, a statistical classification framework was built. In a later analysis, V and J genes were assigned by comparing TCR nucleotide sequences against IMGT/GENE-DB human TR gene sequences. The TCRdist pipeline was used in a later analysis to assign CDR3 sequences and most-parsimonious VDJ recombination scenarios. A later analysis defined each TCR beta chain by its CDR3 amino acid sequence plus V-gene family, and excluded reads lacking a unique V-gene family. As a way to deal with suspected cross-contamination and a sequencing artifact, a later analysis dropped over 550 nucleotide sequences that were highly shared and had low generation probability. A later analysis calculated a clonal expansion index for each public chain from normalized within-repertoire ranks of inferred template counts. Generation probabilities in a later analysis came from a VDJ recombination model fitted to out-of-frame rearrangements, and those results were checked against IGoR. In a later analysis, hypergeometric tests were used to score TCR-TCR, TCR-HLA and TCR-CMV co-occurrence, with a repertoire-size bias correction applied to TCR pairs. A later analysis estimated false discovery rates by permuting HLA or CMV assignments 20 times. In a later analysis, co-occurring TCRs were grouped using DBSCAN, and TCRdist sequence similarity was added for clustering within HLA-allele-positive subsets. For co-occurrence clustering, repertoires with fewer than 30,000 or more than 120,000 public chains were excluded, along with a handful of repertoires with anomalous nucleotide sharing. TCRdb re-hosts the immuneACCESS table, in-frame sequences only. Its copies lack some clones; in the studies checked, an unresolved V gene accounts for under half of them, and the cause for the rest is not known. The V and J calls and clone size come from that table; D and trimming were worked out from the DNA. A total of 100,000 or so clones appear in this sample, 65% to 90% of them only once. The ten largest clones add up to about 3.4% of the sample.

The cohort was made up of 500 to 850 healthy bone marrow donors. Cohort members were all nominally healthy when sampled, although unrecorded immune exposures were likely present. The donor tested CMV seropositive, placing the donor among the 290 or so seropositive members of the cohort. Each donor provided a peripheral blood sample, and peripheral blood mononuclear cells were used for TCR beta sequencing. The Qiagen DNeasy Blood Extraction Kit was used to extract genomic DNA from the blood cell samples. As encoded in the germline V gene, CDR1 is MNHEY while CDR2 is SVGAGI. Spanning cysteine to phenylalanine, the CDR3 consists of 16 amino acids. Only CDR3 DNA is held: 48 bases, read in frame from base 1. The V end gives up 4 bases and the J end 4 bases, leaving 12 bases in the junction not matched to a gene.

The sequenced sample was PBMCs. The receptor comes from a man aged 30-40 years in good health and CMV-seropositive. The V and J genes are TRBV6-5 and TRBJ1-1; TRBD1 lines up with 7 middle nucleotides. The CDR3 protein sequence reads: CASSSGDRVDTTEAFF. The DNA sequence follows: TGTGCCAGCAGTTCAGGCGACAGGGTAGATACCACTGAAGCTTTCTTT.